This record covers a single T cell receptor (beta chain). It has no known antigen specificity. Per-base qualities were not stored, and no clone one base away is much larger. The immunoSEQ hsTCRB kit was used to amplify TCR beta chains from genomic DNA. The immunoSEQ service sequenced the TCR beta libraries on an Illumina MiSeq instrument. The paper's data handling went like this. The immunoSEQ Analyzer was used to analyze the repertoire data. Held by TCRdb, this immuneACCESS table contains in-frame sequences only and omits some clones. Under half of the omission traces to an unresolved V gene where checked; the cause of the rest is unknown. V and J calls and clone size follow that table, whereas D and trimming were derived from the DNA. Counted in this sample were 70,000 to 85,000 clones; roughly nine tenths of them appeared once. The ten largest clones represent around 4.9% of the sample. Vitiligo counted as stable when lesions had not changed during the previous 6 months. To qualify as stable, patients additionally needed to show no confetti depigmentation, which is a clinical sign of active vitiligo. Anyone who had been treated within the previous three months was excluded from the study. Ficoll density gradient centrifugation was used to isolate PBMCs from heparinized blood, after which the PBMCs were flash-frozen.

The sample belongs to a study of resident and recirculating memory T cells in vitiligo (dated by TCRdb to 2017 to 2018). Background on the whole study: For TCR beta sequencing, each of 3 stable vitiligo patients provided PBMCs along with epidermis taken by shave biopsy from two lesional and two nonlesional sites. Without cell sorting, samples were homogenized immediately before genomic DNA was extracted using the Qiagen DNeasy Blood & Tissue Kit. The goal of the human TCR beta sequencing was to check whether lesional vitiligo skin contained specific clones that differed from the clones found in nonlesional skin and blood. The study at large found these results: Clonality was not the same from one vitiligo lesion to another, and no unique dominant TCR clone turned up. Overlap and correlation analysis found no significant repertoire overlap between any two biopsies, even biopsies from the same patient, apart from each lesion compared with itself. TCR sequences were not found to be conserved across biopsy sites or patients, suggesting that different lesions are infiltrated by different T cell clones, a pattern described as private specificity. Future mechanistic studies are needed so that the relative contributions of the lesion-infiltrating T cell clones and of human Trm versus Tcm pools can be evaluated.

From the cysteine up to the phenylalanine, the CDR3 has a length of 12 residues. The retained sequence is limited to the CDR3, 36 bases, with the frame set at the first base. Trimming removed 3 bases from V and 1 base from J, leaving 3 bases between the germline ends. Via the germline V gene, CDR1 is MDHEN and CDR2 SYDVKM. Recombination linked TRBV28 to TRBJ1-1; a confident D gene designation cannot be given. What was sequenced was blood. The receptor comes from a male donor with vitiligo. The bases are TGTGCCAGCAGTTTTAGGAACACTGAAGCTTTCTTT. The encoded protein is CASSFRNTEAFF.